Each of the 21 T cell receptor beta chains below was sequenced from the same sample in a study of OX40 agonist ivuxolimab in advanced cancers. The repertoire was sequenced with immunoSEQ multiplex PCR; TCRdb's copy has only in-frame clones and lacks some. The sample holds about 59,000 clones, approximately 92% seen once. This sample comprised CD4+ or CD8+ T cells sorted from blood, obtained in a trial of the OX40 agonist ivuxolimab. The receptor source for this set is an adult with an advanced solid tumor such as melanoma, head and neck, liver or kidney cancer.

The chain employs TRBV10-3 and TRBJ2-3, with D unclear. The CDR3 is 16 residues long. The germline V and J ends were trimmed by 4 bases and 0 bases, with 14 bases remaining between them. CDR1 and CDR2 from the germline V gene are ENHRY and SYGVKD. In nucleotides, the CDR3 is TGTGCCATCAGTGGGGTTAAGGAGCGAAGCACAGATACGCAGTATTTT. This gives the protein CAISGVKERSTDTQYF.

V usage is TRBV30 and J usage is TRBJ1-5, with 7 bases aligning to TRBD1. From germline, CDR1 is GTSNPN and CDR2 SVGIG (reference sequence). The length of the CDR3 is 13 residues. The V and J ends lost 5 bases and 3 bases, in that order; junction bases with no gene match: 4. The CDR3 loop is CAWAGGSNQPQHF. CDR3 nucleotide sequence: TGTGCCTGGGCAGGGGGTTCCAATCAGCCCCAGCATTTT.

The chain carries TRBV7-9 and TRBJ2-5; D remains unclear. The CDR3 totals 11 residues. Trimming stripped 8 bases from V and 5 bases from J, with 9 bases between. Germline assignment: CDR1 SEHNR and CDR2 FQNEAQ (reference sequence). The DNA for the CDR3 is TGTGCCAGCGGTTTCATGGAGACCCAGTACTTC. This codes for CASGFMETQYF.

This chain uses TRBV7-3 with TRBJ2-3; 12 bases are a match to TRBD1. The V and J ends lost 5 bases and 4 bases, in that order; junction bases with no gene match: 7. The CDR3 runs 16 residues. Germline V gene data show CDR1 as SGHTA and CDR2 as FQGTGA. The CDR3 DNA sequence: TGTGCCAGCAGCCCCCAGGGACAGGGGGCTGCAGATACGCAGTATTTT. Its translation: CASSPQGQGAADTQYF.

The CDR3 region has the DNA TGTGCCAGCAGTTTCTTCACGGTCATCGACCATGAGCAGTTCTTC. Its translation is CASSFFTVIDHEQFF. The V call is TRBV28, the J call TRBJ2-1, with D unresolved. CDR1 and CDR2 from the germline V gene are MDHEN and SYDVKM. The V end was cut by 3 bases, the J end by 8 bases, with 17 bases between. The CDR3 is 15 residues long.

This clone was recorded only once. The chain uses TRBV28 and TRBJ2-7; TRBD2 agrees at 11 bases. The CDR3 sequence is 14 residues long. The germline gives CDR1 MDHEN, CDR2 SYDVKM. V lost 3 bases, J lost 6 bases, and 4 bases stayed unmatched. In DNA, the CDR3 is TGTGCCAGCAGTTTCCGACTAGCGGGGACCGAGCAGTACTTC. Translating gives CASSFRLAGTEQYF. The whole variable domain, remainder taken from reference TRBV28 and TRBJ2-7, is DVKVTQSSRYLVKRTGEKVFLECVQDMDHENMFWYRQDPGLGLRLIYFSYDVKMKEKGDIPEGYSVSREKKERFSLILESASTNQTSMYLCASSFRLAGTEQYFGPGTRLTVT.

This chain connects TRBV28 to TRBJ2-1, with TRBD2 matching over 10 bases. Trimming took 3 bases from V and 9 from J; bases not matched to a gene: 8. Germline CDR1 MDHEN, CDR2 SYDVKM. The CDR3 consists of 15 residues. The DNA of the CDR3 is TGTGCCAGCAGTTTCCCAGCGGGGGGGCGTATTGAGCAGTTCTTC. It codes for CASSFPAGGRIEQFF.

The V call is TRBV28, the J call TRBJ2-5, with 7 bases aligning to TRBD1. The ends lost 5 bases at V and 0 bases at J; junction bases unmatched: 3. Germline CDR1 and CDR2: MDHEN and SYDVKM. The length of the CDR3 is 14 residues. DNA for the CDR3: TGTGCCAGCAGTCCGACAGGGTACCAAGAGACCCAGTACTTC. Its protein is CASSPTGYQETQYF.

The V call is TRBV13, the J call TRBJ2-1, with D unclear. V lost 4 bases, J lost 1 base, and 11 bases lay in between. This CDR3 contains 15 residues. The germline CDR1 and CDR2 sequences are PRHDT and FYEKMQ (reference sequence). The CDR3 nucleotides are TGTGCCAGCAGCTCGTACAGCGAGTCCTACAATGAGCAGTTCTTC. Protein: CASSSYSESYNEQFF.

The rearrangement links TRBV2 to TRBJ2-1; D gene unclear. The CDR3 is made up of 14 amino acids. Germline CDR1 reads SNHLY; CDR2 reads FYNNEI. V dropped 9 bases and J dropped 9 bases, with 21 bases sitting between them. The CDR3 is CASKTGLYPGEQFF. Here the CDR3 DNA reads TGTGCCAGTAAGACTGGCCTTTACCCAGGTGAGCAGTTCTTC.

The chain combines TRBV28 with TRBJ1-2; weak D call: TRBD1 (5 bases). V was pared by 3 bases and J by 6 bases, with 11 bases between. The CDR3 is made up of 13 amino acids. From germline, CDR1 is MDHEN and CDR2 SYDVKM. In DNA, the CDR3 is TGTGCCAGCAGTTTGCCCGGGACTCATGGCTACACCTTC. Protein sequence: CASSLPGTHGYTF.

The rearrangement uses TRBV4-1 and TRBJ2-1; D gene ambiguous. The germline CDR1 and CDR2 sequences are MGHRA and YSYEKL. CDR3 length: 14 amino acids. The V gene lost 3 bases and the J gene lost 6 bases, with 12 bases spanning the gap. The CDR3 region has the DNA TGCGCCAGCAGCCACCCCCTGGGGATCAATGAGCAGTTCTTC. Translation gives CASSHPLGINEQFF.

The chain employs TRBV7-3 and TRBJ2-1; no clear D gene. CDR1 and CDR2 from the germline V gene are SGHTA and FQGTGA. The V end lost 2 bases, the J end lost 2 bases, and 10 bases lay between the germline ends. The CDR3 is made up of 15 amino acids. CDR3 sequence (DNA): TGTGCCAGCAGCTTATCTCACAGTCCCTACAATGAGCAGTTCTTC. This encodes CASSLSHSPYNEQFF.

The V call is TRBV28, the J call TRBJ1-2; 7 bases align to TRBD1. Germline V CDR1 and CDR2: MDHEN, SYDVKM. V lost 8 bases and J lost 4; bases outside the gene matches: 4. The CDR3 loop spans 12 amino acids. CDR3 nucleotide sequence: TGTGCCAGCGTCGGGACAGTCTATGGCTACACCTTC. Protein product: CASVGTVYGYTF.

With regard to this clone: This specimen includes other DNA sequences encoding the same CDR3. The gene calls are TRBV19 and TRBJ1-5, with D hard to call. This CDR3 has 12 amino acids. Germline-derived CDR1 and CDR2 are LNHDA and SQIVND (reference sequence). V lost 1 base and J 5 bases, leaving 3 bases between the germline ends. For the CDR3, the DNA is TGTGCCAGTAGTATAGGATATCAGCCCCAGCATTTT. Protein sequence: CASSIGYQPQHF.

The chain combines TRBV19 with TRBJ2-3, with TRBD1 matching 7 bases. This CDR3 contains 19 residues. Germline lookup yields CDR1 LNHDA and CDR2 SQIVND (reference sequence). V trimming: 0 bases; J trimming: 0 bases; junction bases outside the gene matches: 12. Written as DNA, the CDR3 is TGTGCCAGTAGTATAGATTGGACAGGAGTCCTAATTAGCACAGATACGCAGTATTTT. Its translation: CASSIDWTGVLISTDTQYF.

The genes are TRBV4-2 and TRBJ1-4; 9 bases match TRBD1. With V trimmed by 5 bases and J by 8 bases, 9 bases remained unmatched. Per the germline V gene, CDR1 is LGHNA and CDR2 is YNFKEQ. The CDR3 contains 15 residues. CDR3 protein: CASSFRQGVGEKLFF. CDR3 nucleotides: TGTGCCAGCAGCTTCCGACAGGGGGTAGGGGAAAAACTGTTTTTT.

V usage is TRBV21-1 and J usage is TRBJ1-1. TRBV21-1 is shown as a pseudogene. The CDR3 covers 11 residues. CDR3 nucleotides: TGTGCCAGCAGCGGGGGTCAAGGAGCTTTCTTT. Translating gives CASSGGQGAFF.

The chain links TRBV7-9 to TRBJ2-3; maybe TRBD2 (6 bases). From germline, CDR1 is SEHNR and CDR2 FQNEAQ (reference sequence). Trimming removed 7 bases at V and 0 bases at J, with 14 bases between. The CDR3 is made up of 15 amino acids. The CDR3 reads CASTLTGSSTDTQYF. CDR3 bases: TGTGCCAGCACCCTAACCGGGAGTAGCACAGATACGCAGTATTTT.

The genes are TRBV6-6 and TRBJ1-5, with 7 nucleotides matching TRBD1. The germline V gene has CDR1 MNHNY and CDR2 SVGAGI (reference sequence). Unmatched junction bases numbered 9, after V lost 6 bases and J lost 4 bases. The CDR3 runs to 15 residues. The CDR3 is CASRATGLGNQPQHF. The CDR3 DNA is TGTGCCAGCAGAGCGACAGGGCTGGGAAATCAGCCCCAGCATTTT.

The chain uses TRBV6-5 and TRBJ2-1, with D possibly TRBD1 on 5 matching bases. Looked up from germline, CDR1 is MNHEY and CDR2 is SVGAGI. Trimming shortened V by 7 bases and J by 0 bases, and 13 bases separated the two germline ends. CDR3 size: 15 residues. The CDR3 reads CASMTRTSSYNEQFF. CDR3 DNA: TGTGCCAGCATGACAAGGACAAGCTCCTACAATGAGCAGTTCTTC.